This T cell receptor beta chain derives from a study of cytomegalovirus exposure and HLA in healthy donors. Vbeta (60) and Jbeta (13) primers were used in the PCR. Assay used: immunoSEQ multiplex PCR; TCRdb lists only in-frame clones, some missing. Across under 200,000 clones, the top ten clones capture 6.5% of the sample. The CDR3 extends over 14 amino acids. Germline V gene data show CDR1 as MGHDK and CDR2 as SYGVNS. Trimming removed 8 bases at V and 5 bases at J, with 18 bases between. The rearrangement joins TRBV25-1 to TRBJ2-5, with TRBD2 as a possible D gene (6 bases). This TCR derives from a man aged 25-45 years in good health and CMV-seronegative. The sample taken for sequencing was PBMCs. CDR3 amino acids: CASAPMGGTETQYF. In nucleotides, the CDR3 is TGTGCCAGCGCGCCAATGGGAGGTACGGAGACCCAGTACTTC.